This T cell receptor beta chain was observed in a study of Graves' ophthalmopathy and Graves' hyperthyroidism. Study results and caveats: Detection in blood was also observed for most expanded thyroid clonotypes above 0.001 frequency.

The CDR3 is 14 amino acids. V lost 5 bases and J lost 5, with 15 bases in between. Per the germline V gene, CDR1 is ENHRY and CDR2 is SYGVKD. The authors amplified TCR beta CDR3 regions from RNA transcripts. The workflow started with a first-round RT-PCR run with HTBI primers and then moved on to a second-round multiplex PCR. TCRdb fed the multiplex PCR reads into MiXCR, producing one record per CDR3 protein. The sample shows over 650,000 distinct CDR3 sequences, over 40% of them seen only once. With regard to this clonotype: What it recognizes is unknown. It may be a read error: a sequence one base away is much more abundant.

This receptor was identified in an adult man with Graves' ophthalmopathy. The material sequenced was peripheral blood. The V call is TRBV10-3, the J call TRBJ1-1; D is unclear. The CDR3 protein is CAISYSLGRTEAFF. In DNA form, the CDR3 reads TGTGCCATCAGTTACTCATTAGGGCGGACTGAAGCTTTCTTT.